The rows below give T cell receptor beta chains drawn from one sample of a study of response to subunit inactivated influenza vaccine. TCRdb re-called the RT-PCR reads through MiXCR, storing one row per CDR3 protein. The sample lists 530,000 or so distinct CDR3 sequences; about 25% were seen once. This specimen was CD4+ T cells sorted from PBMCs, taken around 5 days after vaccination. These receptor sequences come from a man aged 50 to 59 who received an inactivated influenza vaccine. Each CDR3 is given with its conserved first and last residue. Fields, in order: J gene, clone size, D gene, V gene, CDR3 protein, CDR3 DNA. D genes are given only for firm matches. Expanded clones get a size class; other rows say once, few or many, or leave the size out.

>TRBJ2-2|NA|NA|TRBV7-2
CASSLVGGIDTGELFF
TGTGCCAGCAGCTTAGTTGGCGGGATTGACACCGGGGAGCTGTTTTTT
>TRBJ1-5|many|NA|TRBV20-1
CSAGATLNQPQHF
TGCAGTGCCGGGGCGACTCTTAATCAGCCCCAGCATTTT
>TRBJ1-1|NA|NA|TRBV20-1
CSAIRVLNTEAFF
TGCAGTGCGATCAGGGTACTGAACACTGAAGCTTTCTTT
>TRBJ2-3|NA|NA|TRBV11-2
CASSHPSNGAQYF
TGTGCCAGCAGCCACCCCAGCAATGGAGCGCAGTATTTT
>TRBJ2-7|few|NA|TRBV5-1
CASSLNLNEQYF
TGCGCCAGCAGCTTGAATTTAAACGAGCAGTACTTC
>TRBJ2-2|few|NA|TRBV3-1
CASSQNWEGELFF
TGTGCCAGCAGCCAGAATTGGGAGGGGGAGCTGTTTTTT
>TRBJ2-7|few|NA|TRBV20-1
CSARGFPRNYEQYF
TGCAGTGCTAGAGGTTTCCCTAGAAACTACGAGCAGTACTTC
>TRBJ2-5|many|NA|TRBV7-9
CASSPRGLAEETQYF
TGTGCCAGCAGCCCCAGGGGGCTAGCGGAAGAGACCCAGTACTTC
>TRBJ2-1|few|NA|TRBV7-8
CASSPREASSYNEQFF
TGTGCCAGCAGCCCCCGGGAAGCAAGCTCCTACAATGAGCAGTTCTTC
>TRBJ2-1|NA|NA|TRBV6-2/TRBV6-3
CASRAQGGGNEQFF
TGTGCCAGCAGAGCGCAGGGGGGGGGAAATGAGCAGTTCTTC
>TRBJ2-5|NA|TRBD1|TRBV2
CATRQGLRETQYF
TGTGCCACCCGACAGGGCCTAAGGGAGACCCAGTACTTC